The rows below give T cell receptor beta chains drawn from one sample of a study of blood T cell repertoires in COVID-19. Generated by immunoSEQ multiplex PCR, the TCRdb table keeps only in-frame clones and is missing some. Of about 74,000 clones in the sample, roughly 88% are singletons; the top ten hold approximately 6.7%. Sequences were obtained from peripheral blood. The receptors here all came from a woman older than 75 with acute or convalescent COVID-19. The CDR3 runs from the conserved cysteine through the conserved F or W. A D gene is named only where the DNA matches it firmly. Size tells how often a clone was seen (once, few, many) or the class of an expanded clone, and some rows leave it out.

TGTGCCAGCAGCCAGCAGAAGGGGCGAGAGCAGTTCTTC,CASSQQKGREQFF,TRBJ2-1,-,-,TRBV7-3
TGTGCCAGTAGTAGGGACAGGAGTTTTGAAGCTTTCTTT,CASSRDRSFEAFF,TRBJ1-1,-,TRBD1,TRBV19
TGTGCCAGCAGCTTATTAGCGGGGGGCTATACCACCGGGGAGCTGTTTTTT,CASSLLAGGYTTGELFF,TRBJ2-2,-,TRBD2,TRBV7-3
TGCGCCAGCAGCTCCCGTTTGATGGTAGCGGGAGGGCGTATCGGGGAGCTGTTTTTT,CASSSRLMVAGGRIGELFF,TRBJ2-2,-,TRBD2,TRBV5-1
TGTGCCAGTAAACCAGACAGGGGGAACTATGGCTACACCTTC,CASKPDRGNYGYTF,TRBJ1-2,-,TRBD1,TRBV19
TGTGCCAGCAGCGCTGGAACGACAGGGCAATATGAAAAACTGTTTTTT,CASSAGTTGQYEKLFF,TRBJ1-4,-,TRBD1,TRBV7-9
TGTGCCAGCAGCTTAGTGGGGGTAGCGGGGATCAAAGAGACCCAGTACTTC,CASSLVGVAGIKETQYF,TRBJ2-5,-,TRBD2,TRBV7-9
TGTGCCAGCCGTGGGGATATCGGGGACAGGGGAAGCCAGCCCCAGCATTTT,CASRGDIGDRGSQPQHF,TRBJ1-5,-,TRBD1,TRBV2
TGTGCCAGCAAACCGGGACAAAATTCACCCCTCCACTTT,CASKPGQNSPLHF,TRBJ1-6,-,-,TRBV6-5
TGCGCCAGCAGCCAAGATTCCGGGGGGGCCAACTTAGATACGCAGTATTTT,CASSQDSGGANLDTQYF,TRBJ2-3,-,TRBD2,TRBV4-3
TGTGCCAGCAACCCCGGCGGGCAGGGGGAGACCCAGTACTTC,CASNPGGQGETQYF,TRBJ2-5,-,-,TRBV28
TGCGCCAGCAGTAGACAGGGGGCACAAAACATTCAGTACTTC,CASSRQGAQNIQYF,TRBJ2-4,-,TRBD1,TRBV5-1
TGTGCCAGCAGCTTGGAGGGGGGACAGGGAAGCTACGAGCAGTACTTC,CASSLEGGQGSYEQYF,TRBJ2-7,-,TRBD1,TRBV5-5
TGTGCCAGCAGCCAAGGTGACAGTCGAAACACCATATATTTT,CASSQGDSRNTIYF,TRBJ1-3,once,-,TRBV14
TGTGCCAGCAGTTCCAGGGTAGGAACCCAGTACTTC,CASSSRVGTQYF,TRBJ2-5,-,-,TRBV6-5
TGTGCCAGCGCATCTGATGGCTACACCGGGGAGCTGTTTTTT,CASASDGYTGELFF,TRBJ2-2,-,-,TRBV3-1/TRBV3-2
TGTGCCAGCAGCAACAACAGAGAGCAGTTCTTC,CASSNNREQFF,TRBJ2-1,-,-,TRBV9
TGTGCCAGCAGTGGGACCACAGGGGGAGCTTTCTTT,CASSGTTGGAFF,TRBJ1-1,-,TRBD1,TRBV25-1